What follows describes a single T cell receptor (beta chain). This sample was included in a study of control samples from healthy donors and cancer patients. Method: immunoSEQ multiplex PCR; TCRdb's copy keeps in-frame clones and lacks some. The sample holds 200,000 or so clones, around 93% seen once. V was shortened by 4 bases and J by 3 bases, with 13 bases between the two germline ends. The CDR3 is made up of 15 amino acids. Germline loops: CDR1 SGHDT, CDR2 YYEEEE. The chain combines TRBV5-6 with TRBJ1-4, with D possibly being TRBD1 (5 bases). The sequenced sample was blood. This TCR was sampled from a man aged 25 to 40 in good health. This CDR3 reads CASSPPGDPNEKLFF. DNA for the CDR3: TGTGCCAGCAGCCCGCCCGGGGACCCTAATGAAAAACTGTTTTTT.